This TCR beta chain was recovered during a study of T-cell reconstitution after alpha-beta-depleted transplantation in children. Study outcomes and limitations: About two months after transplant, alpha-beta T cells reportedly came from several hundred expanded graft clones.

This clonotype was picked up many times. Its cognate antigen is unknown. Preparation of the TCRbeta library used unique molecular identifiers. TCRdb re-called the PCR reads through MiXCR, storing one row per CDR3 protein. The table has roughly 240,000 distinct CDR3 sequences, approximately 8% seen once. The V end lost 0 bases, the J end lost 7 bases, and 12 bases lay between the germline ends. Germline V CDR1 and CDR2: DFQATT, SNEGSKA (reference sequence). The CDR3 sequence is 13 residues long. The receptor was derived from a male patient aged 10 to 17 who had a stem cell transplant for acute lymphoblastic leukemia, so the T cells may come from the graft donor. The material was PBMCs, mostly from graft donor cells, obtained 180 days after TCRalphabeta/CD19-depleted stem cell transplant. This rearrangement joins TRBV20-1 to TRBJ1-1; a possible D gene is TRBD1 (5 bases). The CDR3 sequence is CSARDSGPYEAFF. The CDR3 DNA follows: TGCAGTGCTAGAGATTCGGGGCCGTATGAAGCTTTCTTT.